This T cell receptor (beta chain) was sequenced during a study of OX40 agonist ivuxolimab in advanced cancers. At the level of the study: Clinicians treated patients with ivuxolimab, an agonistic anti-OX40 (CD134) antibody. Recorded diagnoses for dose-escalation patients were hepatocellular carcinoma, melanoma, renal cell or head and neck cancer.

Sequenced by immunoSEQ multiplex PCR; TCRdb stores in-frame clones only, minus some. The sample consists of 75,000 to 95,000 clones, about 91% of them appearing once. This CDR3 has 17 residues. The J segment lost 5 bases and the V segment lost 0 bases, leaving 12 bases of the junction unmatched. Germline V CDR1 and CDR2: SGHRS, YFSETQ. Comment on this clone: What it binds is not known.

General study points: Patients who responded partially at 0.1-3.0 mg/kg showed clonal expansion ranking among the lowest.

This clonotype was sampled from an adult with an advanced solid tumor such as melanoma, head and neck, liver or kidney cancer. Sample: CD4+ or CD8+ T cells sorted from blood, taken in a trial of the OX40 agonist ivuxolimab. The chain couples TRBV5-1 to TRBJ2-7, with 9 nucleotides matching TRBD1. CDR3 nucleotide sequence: TGCGCCAGCAGCTTGGCTGGGGCATCCGGGACAGGGAACGAGCAGTACTTC. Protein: CASSLAGASGTGNEQYF.